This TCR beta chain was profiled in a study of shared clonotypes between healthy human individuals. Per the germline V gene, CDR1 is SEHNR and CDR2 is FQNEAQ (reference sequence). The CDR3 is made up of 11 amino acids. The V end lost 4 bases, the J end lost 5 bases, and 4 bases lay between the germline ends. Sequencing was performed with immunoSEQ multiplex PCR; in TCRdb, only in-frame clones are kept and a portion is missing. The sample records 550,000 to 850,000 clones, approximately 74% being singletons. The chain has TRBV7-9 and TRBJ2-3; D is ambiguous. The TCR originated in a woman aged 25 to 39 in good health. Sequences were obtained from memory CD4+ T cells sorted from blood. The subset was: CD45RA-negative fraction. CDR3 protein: CASSSEDTQYF. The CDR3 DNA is TGTGCCAGCAGCTCGGAAGATACGCAGTATTTT.